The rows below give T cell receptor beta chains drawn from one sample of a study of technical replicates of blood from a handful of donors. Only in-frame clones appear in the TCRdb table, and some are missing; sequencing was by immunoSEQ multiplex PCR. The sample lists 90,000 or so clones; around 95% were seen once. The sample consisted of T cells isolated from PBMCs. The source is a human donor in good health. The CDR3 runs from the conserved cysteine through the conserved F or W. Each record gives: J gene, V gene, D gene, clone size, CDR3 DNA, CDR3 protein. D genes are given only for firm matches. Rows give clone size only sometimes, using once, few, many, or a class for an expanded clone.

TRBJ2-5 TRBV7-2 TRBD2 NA TGTGCCAGCAGCGGGGACAGCGGGGGGGCCCAGTACTTC CASSGDSGGAQYF
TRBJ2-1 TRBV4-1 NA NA TGCGCCAGCAGCCAAGACACGGGAACCTACAATGAGCAGTTCTTC CASSQDTGTYNEQFF
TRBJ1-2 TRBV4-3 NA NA TGCGCCAGCAGCCAAGGTCTCCAGGGAGGCTACACCTTC CASSQGLQGGYTF
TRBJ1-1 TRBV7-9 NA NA TGTGCCAGCAGCTTGACAGCTCCTGAAGCTTTCTTT CASSLTAPEAFF
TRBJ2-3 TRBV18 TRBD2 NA TGTGCCAGCTCACCGACTAGCACTAGCACAGATACGCAGTATTTT CASSPTSTSTDTQYF
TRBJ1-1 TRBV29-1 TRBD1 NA TGCAGCGTTGATCCGGACAGGGAATTTCCTGAAGCTTTCTTT CSVDPDREFPEAFF
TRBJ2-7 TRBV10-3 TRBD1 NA TGTGCCATCAGCCCTCTTGACAGGGTACATGAGCAGTACTTC CAISPLDRVHEQYF
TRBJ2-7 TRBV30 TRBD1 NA TGTGCCTGGAGTGTAGGAGGTAGTAGGACAGGGAACTTC CAWSVGGSRTGNF
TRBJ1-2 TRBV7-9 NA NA TGTGCCAGCAGCTTAGAGGTTGAGACAGCCAACTATGGCTACACCTTC CASSLEVETANYGYTF
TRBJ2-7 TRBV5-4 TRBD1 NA TGTGCCAGCAGCACGGGGACAGTCGGTATGAACGAGCAGTACTTC CASSTGTVGMNEQYF
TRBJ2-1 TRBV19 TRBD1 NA TGTGCCAGTAGTCCGGGACAGGGAGACAATGAGCAGTTCTTC CASSPGQGDNEQFF
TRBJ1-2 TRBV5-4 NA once TGTGCCAGCAGCTTGCTGGGAGACTATGGCTACACCTTC CASSLLGDYGYTF
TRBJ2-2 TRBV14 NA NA TGTGCCAGCAGCTTGCACAAGAGGGAGCTGTTTTTT CASSLHKRELFF
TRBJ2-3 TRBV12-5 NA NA TGTGCTAGTGGCGAGGACGCGGCGGGACCCGATACGCAGTATTTT CASGEDAAGPDTQYF
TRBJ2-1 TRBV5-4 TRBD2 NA TGTGCCAGCATCATTGGCGGGGGCAATGAGCAGTTCTTC CASIIGGGNEQFF
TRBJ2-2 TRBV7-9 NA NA TGTGCCAGCACCTCCACTCCAAAGAACACCGGGGAGCTGTTTTTT CASTSTPKNTGELFF
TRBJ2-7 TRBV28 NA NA TGTGCCAGCAGTCTGGTACCCGGGACACCCCTCTACGAGCAGTACTTC CASSLVPGTPLYEQYF
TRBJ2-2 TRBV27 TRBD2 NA TGTGCCAGCAGTTTCAGCGGGAGCGCGAACACCGGGGAGCTGTTTTTT CASSFSGSANTGELFF
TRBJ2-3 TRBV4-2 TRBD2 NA TGTGCCAGCAGCCAAGATCGGCCCGGGAGGTACACAGATACGCAGTATTTT CASSQDRPGRYTDTQYF
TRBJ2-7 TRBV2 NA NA TGTGCCAGCAGGGCCGGGGAGCAGTACTTC CASRAGEQYF
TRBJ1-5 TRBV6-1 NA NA TGTGCCACGAACCGGGACTATAGCAATCAGCCCCAGCATTTT CATNRDYSNQPQHF
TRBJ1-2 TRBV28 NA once TGTGCCAGCAGGGATGATTCACTAGCCCTCTATGGCTACACCTTC CASRDDSLALYGYTF
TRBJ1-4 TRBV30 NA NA TGTGCCTGGAGCCAGGGGAAAACTAATGAAAAACTGTTTTTT CAWSQGKTNEKLFF
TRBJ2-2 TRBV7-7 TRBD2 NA TGTGCTAGCAGCTTGGGACTACCCGATACCGGGGAGCTGTTTTTT CASSLGLPDTGELFF
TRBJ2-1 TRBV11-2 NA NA TGTGCCAGCAGCTTAGTACGGGATGAGCAGTTCTTC CASSLVRDEQFF
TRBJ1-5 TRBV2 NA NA TGTGCCAGCAGGGAAGACGGTTACAATCAGCCCCAGCATTTT CASREDGYNQPQHF
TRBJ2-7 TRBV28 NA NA TGTGCCAGCAGAGTCGCCCTGGGAGGCTCCTACGAGCAGTACTTC CASRVALGGSYEQYF
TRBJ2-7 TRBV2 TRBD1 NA TGTGCCAGCAGTTATCTGGACAGGGCCTCCTACGAGCAGTACTTC CASSYLDRASYEQYF
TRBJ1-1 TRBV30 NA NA TGTGCCTGGAGTAGGGGAAGGACTGAAGCTTTCTTT CAWSRGRTEAFF
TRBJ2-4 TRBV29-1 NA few TGCAGCGTCTTGAGTGGAGTTATTCAGTACTTC CSVLSGVIQYF
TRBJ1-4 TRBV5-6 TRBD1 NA TGTGCCAGCAGCCCGGGACAGGGGGCTTTAGTAGACGAAAAACTGTTTTTT CASSPGQGALVDEKLFF
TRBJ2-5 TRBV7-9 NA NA TGTGCCAGCAGCTTAACTTTGGGGCAGCAAGAGACCCAGTACTTC CASSLTLGQQETQYF
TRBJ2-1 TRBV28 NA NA TGTGCCAGCAGAGCCCCGGGGAGGTTAATGAAGTTCTTC CASRAPGRLMKFF
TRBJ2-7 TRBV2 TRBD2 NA TGTGCCAGCAGTGAATCGCGGGCTAGCGGGATGTACGAGCAGTACTTC CASSESRASGMYEQYF
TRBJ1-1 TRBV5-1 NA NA TGCGCCAGCCGGACAGTGAACACTGAAGCTTTCTTT CASRTVNTEAFF
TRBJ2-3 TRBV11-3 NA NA TGTGCCAGCAGCCTGGGCCTACAAAGCACAGATACGCAGTATTTT CASSLGLQSTDTQYF
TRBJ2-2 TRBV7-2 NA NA TGTGCCAGCAACCCTCAGCGGGTCACCGGGGAGCTGTTTTTT CASNPQRVTGELFF
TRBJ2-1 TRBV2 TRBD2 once TGTGCCAGCAGCTATGGGGGACTACTACTAGGCGAGACCTACAATGAGCAGTTCTTC CASSYGGLLLGETYNEQFF
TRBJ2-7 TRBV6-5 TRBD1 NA TGTGCCAGCAGTTACTCGCGGGACAGGGGCTCCTACGAGCAGTACTTC CASSYSRDRGSYEQYF
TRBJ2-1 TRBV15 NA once TGTGCCACCAGCAGAGGGGCTGAGCAGTTCTTC CATSRGAEQFF
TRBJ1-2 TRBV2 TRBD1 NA TGTGCCAGCAGTGAAGCGTCGGGACAGTATGGCTACACCTTC CASSEASGQYGYTF
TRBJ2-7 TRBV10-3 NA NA TGTGCCATCAACCGGGACTCAAAAAACTACGAGCAGTACTTC CAINRDSKNYEQYF
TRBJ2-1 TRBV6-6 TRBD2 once TGTGCCAGCAGAGGTAGCGGGAGGGCGGGGAATGAGCAGTTCTTC CASRGSGRAGNEQFF
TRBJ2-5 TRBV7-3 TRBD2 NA TGTGCCAGCACAAAACACCCGGGACTAGCGGGAGGAGAAGAGACCCAGTACTTC CASTKHPGLAGGEETQYF
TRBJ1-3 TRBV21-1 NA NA TGTGCCAGCAGCAAACTGGGAGGATCCCACCCCACTACCGACTCTGGAAACACCATATATTTT CASSKLGGSHPTTDSGNTIYF
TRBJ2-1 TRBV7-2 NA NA TGTGCCAGCAGCTTAGATCGGCTAACGGGAGCCCACAATGAGCAGTTCTTC CASSLDRLTGAHNEQFF
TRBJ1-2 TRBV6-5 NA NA TGTGCCAGCAGTTTGTCGGGCCTAGCGTGGGACTATGGCTACACCTTC CASSLSGLAWDYGYTF
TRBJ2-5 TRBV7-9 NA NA TGTGCCAGCAGCTTCGACTTTCAAGAGACCCAGTACTTC CASSFDFQETQYF
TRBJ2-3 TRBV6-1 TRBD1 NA TGTGCCAGCAGTGAACGCAGGGGGAATATCGCAGATACGCAGTATTTT CASSERRGNIADTQYF